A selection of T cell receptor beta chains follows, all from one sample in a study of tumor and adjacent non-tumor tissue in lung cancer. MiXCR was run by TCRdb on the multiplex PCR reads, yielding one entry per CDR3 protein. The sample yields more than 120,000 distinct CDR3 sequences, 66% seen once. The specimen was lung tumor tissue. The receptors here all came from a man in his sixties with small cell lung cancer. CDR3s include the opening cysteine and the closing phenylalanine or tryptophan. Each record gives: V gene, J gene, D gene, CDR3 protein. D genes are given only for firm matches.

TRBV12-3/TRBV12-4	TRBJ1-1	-	CASSFMGLEAFF
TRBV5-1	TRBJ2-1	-	CASSSRPAEYNEQFF
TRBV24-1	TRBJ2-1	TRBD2	CATAAGGSSYNEQFF
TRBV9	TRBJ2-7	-	CASSSPSEGAIPESYEQYF
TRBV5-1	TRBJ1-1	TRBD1	CASSLRTGGDTEAFF
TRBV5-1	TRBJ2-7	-	CASGGSGAEQYF
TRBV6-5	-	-	CASSYSSGTDTQHF
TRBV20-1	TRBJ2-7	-	CSARGPGGSYEQYF
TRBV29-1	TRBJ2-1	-	CSVASRESHNEQFF
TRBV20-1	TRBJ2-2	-	CSARDVTTSGELCF
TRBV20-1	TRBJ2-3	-	CSASGLKVNTQYF
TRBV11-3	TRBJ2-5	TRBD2	CASSSGLAEGAWSQYF
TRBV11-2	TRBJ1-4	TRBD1	CASGTEAGGPGKLFF
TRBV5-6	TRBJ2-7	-	CASSLLRASYEQYF
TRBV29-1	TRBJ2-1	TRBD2	CSVVIAGAHEQFF
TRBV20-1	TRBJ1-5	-	CSARVPWTNQTQHF
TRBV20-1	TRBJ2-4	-	CSAKLQGGENIQYF
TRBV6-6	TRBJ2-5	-	CASSYGGSVGQETQYF
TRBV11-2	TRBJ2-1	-	CASQKRQGNNELFF
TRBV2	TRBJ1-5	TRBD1	CASSWDRGNQPQHF
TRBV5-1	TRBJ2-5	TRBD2	CASGSGTRGKETQYF
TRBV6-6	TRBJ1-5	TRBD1	CATTGGPNQPQHF
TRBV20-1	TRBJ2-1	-	CNARVKVNEQFF
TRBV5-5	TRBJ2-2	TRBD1	CASSPGTGGRGELFF
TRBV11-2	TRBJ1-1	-	CASSSAAGNTEAFF
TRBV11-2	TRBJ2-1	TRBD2	CASSHQGGTSGSSEQFF
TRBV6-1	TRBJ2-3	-	CASSEVAGDTDTQYF
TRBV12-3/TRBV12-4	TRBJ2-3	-	CASSLRRGVITDTQYF
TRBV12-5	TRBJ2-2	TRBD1	CAAWDRDIGELFF
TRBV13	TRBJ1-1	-	CASWTRGGMNSEAFF
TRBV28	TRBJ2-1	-	CPSSLAWENNEQFF
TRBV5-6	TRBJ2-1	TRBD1	CDSSLVGTGRHEQFF
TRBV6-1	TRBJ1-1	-	CACSEAEAGYINTEAFF
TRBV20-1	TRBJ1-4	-	CSGSRANEKLFF
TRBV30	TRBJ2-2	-	CAWSAIRVLNTGELFF
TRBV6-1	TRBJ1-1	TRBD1	CASSEVGTGIRAFF
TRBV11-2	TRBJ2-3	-	CVSTSYVTDTQYF
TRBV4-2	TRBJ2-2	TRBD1	CASSQMGQADTGELFF
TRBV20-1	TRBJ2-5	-	CSAKQGGLETQHF
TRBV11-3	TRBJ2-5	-	CARSFKQGGETQYF
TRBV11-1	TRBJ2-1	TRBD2	CVGSPRLAGYNEQFF
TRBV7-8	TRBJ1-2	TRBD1	CASSLRQGLNYGYTF
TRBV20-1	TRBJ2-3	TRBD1	CSATPGTGVETDTQYF
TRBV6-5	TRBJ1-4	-	CASRVTVGINEKLFF
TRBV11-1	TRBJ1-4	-	CASRTRASPGELLF